This TCR beta chain was profiled in a study of post-analysis software for immune sequencing data. About the research overall: Patients with relapsing-remitting, secondary progressive and progressive-relapsing multiple sclerosis courses were all represented. Study-level points and caveats: Controls showed significantly higher normalized Chao1 diversity than did multiple sclerosis patients. Among roughly five TRBV segments more frequent in patients than controls were TRBV5-6, TRBV5-1 and TRBV20-1.

This CDR3 has 16 residues. The germline gives CDR1 DFQATT, CDR2 SNEGSKA (reference sequence). With 4 bases clipped from V and 4 bases from J, the junction kept 9 bases outside the gene matches. Carried by the TCR beta cDNA libraries were unique molecular identifiers. TCRdb re-derived calls from the PCR reads in MiXCR, one entry per CDR3 protein. The table lists 750,000 to 950,000 distinct CDR3 sequences, approximately 53% of them singletons. To note about this clonotype: Its antigen is still unknown.

The TCR sequence derives from a girl aged 5 to 17 with multiple sclerosis. The V and J genes are TRBV20-1 and TRBJ2-1; TRBD2 matches at 11 bases. Sequenced: blood. The CDR3 nucleotides read TGCAGTGCTATCAGTAGCGGGAGGGCCCTTTACAATGAGCAGTTCTTC. Its protein product is CSAISSGRALYNEQFF.